Listed below are T cell receptor beta chains from one sample, sequenced in a study of beta chain features in type 1 diabetes. Produced via immunoSEQ multiplex PCR; TCRdb's table is partial and in-frame only. The data show under 500,000 clones, approximately 31% seen once. Sequenced sample: naive CD4+ T cells from blood. The receptors were sampled from a man aged 18 to 29 in good health. Both conserved end residues are part of each CDR3. A D gene is named only where the DNA matches it firmly. The size entry is marked missing in some rows and otherwise reads once, few, many or a size class.

TRBV7-6	TRBJ2-1	.	.	TGTGCCAGCAGCTTAGGAAGGACTCACTACAATGAGCAGTTCTTC	CASSLGRTHYNEQFF
TRBV9	TRBJ2-1	.	.	TGTGCCAGCAGCGTAGTTGGGGCGAAGCGGGACAATGAGCAGTTCTTC	CASSVVGAKRDNEQFF
TRBV15	TRBJ2-3	.	.	TGTGCCACCCGCTCTAATGGCAACACAGATACGCAGTATTTT	CATRSNGNTDTQYF
TRBV7-2	TRBJ2-1	TRBD1	few	TGTGCCAGCAGCACCCTTTACAGGGGTACCTACAATGAGCAGTTCTTC	CASSTLYRGTYNEQFF
TRBV27	TRBJ1-1	TRBD1	.	TGTGCCAGCGGACTACAGGGGGCGGCGAACACTGAAGCTTTCTTT	CASGLQGAANTEAFF
TRBV27	TRBJ2-7	TRBD2	.	TGTGCCAGCAGTTTAGTTGGGACTAGCGGGAGAACTCTCTCCTACGAGCAGTACTTC	CASSLVGTSGRTLSYEQYF
TRBV2	TRBJ2-2	TRBD1	.	TGTGCCAGCAGTGAATCCCCGAGGGACAGGGCCACCGGGGAGCTGTTTTTT	CASSESPRDRATGELFF
TRBV29-1	TRBJ2-1	TRBD2	few	TGCAGCGTCGACCGACGAATTAGCGGGACCGACAATGAGCAGTTCTTC	CSVDRRISGTDNEQFF
TRBV29-1	TRBJ1-1	.	few	TGCAGCGTGGGACAAGGAGACACTGAAGCTTTCTTT	CSVGQGDTEAFF
TRBV2	TRBJ2-7	.	.	TGTGCCAGCAGTGAGAGAACGATCTACGAGCAGTACTTC	CASSERTIYEQYF
TRBV7-9	TRBJ2-1	TRBD2	.	TGTGCCAGCAGCCCGCAGACTAGCGGAAAATACAATGAGCAGTTCTTC	CASSPQTSGKYNEQFF
TRBV27	TRBJ2-5	.	.	TGTGCCAGCAGTTACAGGGATTTAGAGACCCAGTACTTC	CASSYRDLETQYF
TRBV15	TRBJ2-5	.	.	TGTGCCACCAGCAGGTTCGGTGGTACGGGGTACCAAGAGACCCAGTACTTC	CATSRFGGTGYQETQYF
TRBV7-2	TRBJ2-3	.	.	TGTGCCAGCAGCTTACGGGGTGGGACCGATACGCAGTATTTT	CASSLRGGTDTQYF
TRBV2	TRBJ2-1	TRBD1	.	TGTGCCAGCAGCCCGGGACAGCCTTACAATGAGCAGTTCTTC	CASSPGQPYNEQFF
TRBV30	TRBJ1-2	.	few	TGTGCCTGGAGTTTAAGGAGGGCTCCAGGCTACACCTTC	CAWSLRRAPGYTF
TRBV7-9	TRBJ2-5	TRBD2	few	TGTGCCAGCAGCGCCGGACTAGCGGGAGGTCTAGAGACCCAGTACTTC	CASSAGLAGGLETQYF
TRBV14	TRBJ2-1	.	.	TGTGCCAGCAGCCAAGATGGCCAGGGGCGGGGAGAGCAGTTCTTC	CASSQDGQGRGEQFF
TRBV5-5	TRBJ2-5	.	few	TGTGCCAGCAGCTTGCTGGGCAGTGAGGGAGAGACCCAGTACTTC	CASSLLGSEGETQYF
TRBV29-1	TRBJ1-1	.	.	TGCAGCGTTGAAGCGACGGCATACACTGAAGCTTTCTTT	CSVEATAYTEAFF
TRBV30	TRBJ1-2	.	few	TGTGCCTGGAGTGTAACCAGGCGCTCGGGCTACACCTTC	CAWSVTRRSGYTF
TRBV2	TRBJ2-1	.	.	TGTGCCAGCAGTTCCCAAAGTGGGGGCAATGAGCAGTTCTTC	CASSSQSGGNEQFF
TRBV4-2	TRBJ2-1	.	few	TGTGCCAGCAGCCAAGATGGGGCGGGTGGCAATGAGCAGTTCTTC	CASSQDGAGGNEQFF
TRBV30	TRBJ2-5	.	.	TGTGCCTGGAGTGTACGACGGGGATACCAAGAGACCCAGTACTTC	CAWSVRRGYQETQYF
TRBV5-1	TRBJ2-5	TRBD1	.	TGCGCCAGCAGCTTCTGGGGACAGGGGACCCAAGAGACCCAGTACTTC	CASSFWGQGTQETQYF
TRBV7-2	TRBJ2-1	TRBD2	.	TGTGCCAGCAGCCGCAATCGGCTAGCGGGGGGGAATGAGCAGTTCTTC	CASSRNRLAGGNEQFF
TRBV7-9	TRBJ2-2	TRBD1	few	TGTGCCAGCAGCTGGACAGGGCGCGGCACCGGGGAGCTGTTTTTT	CASSWTGRGTGELFF
TRBV29-1	TRBJ1-1	TRBD1	few	TGCAGCGCCCCGGGACAGGGGGTTGCTGAAGCTTTCTTT	CSAPGQGVAEAFF
TRBV7-2	TRBJ2-3	TRBD1	once	TGTGCCAGCAGCCATGACGGACAGGGAATAACAGATACGCAGTATTTT	CASSHDGQGITDTQYF
TRBV5-1	TRBJ2-7	TRBD2	.	TGCGCCAGCAGCTTCGTAGCGGGAGGGCCTAGTAACGAGCAGTACTTC	CASSFVAGGPSNEQYF
TRBV7-9	TRBJ2-5	.	few	TGTGCCAGCAGCTTCCTATACCAAGAGACCCAGTACTTC	CASSFLYQETQYF
TRBV18	TRBJ1-2	.	few	TGTGCCAGCTCACCAACGGCAGATGGCTACACCTTC	CASSPTADGYTF